A single sample is the source of the 6 T cell receptor beta chains below, sequenced in a study of CD8+ T cells in alopecia areata. Following extraction, RNA underwent reverse transcription to cDNA, which served as the sequencing template. Assay: immunoSEQ multiplex PCR; the TCRdb copy retains only in-frame clones and omits some. Counted here are about 110,000 clones, roughly three fifths occurring once; the ten biggest clones make up more than 10%. Sample treatment: oral pan-JAK inhibitor, 5-10 mg twice daily. The specimen was CD8+ T cells sorted from blood, collected at week 24, from a patient treated with tofacitinib. The receptors were sampled from a human donor with alopecia areata.

This clone was observed a handful of times. The genes are TRBV7-3 and TRBJ2-2, with TRBD2 matching 14 bases. The CDR3 sequence is 17 residues long. After removal of 5 bases from V and 5 bases from J, the junction contained 7 bases not matched to a gene. Germline CDR1 is SGHTA and CDR2 is FQGTGA. CDR3 protein: CASSPRGLAGVTGELFF. The CDR3 region has the DNA TGTGCCAGCAGCCCCAGGGGACTAGCGGGGGTGACCGGGGAGCTGTTTTTT.

The genes are TRBV29-1 and TRBJ2-7; 12 positions agree with TRBD2. Germline CDR1 and CDR2: SQVTM and ANQGSEA. The CDR3 consists of 13 residues. The V gene end was trimmed by 6 bases and the J gene end by 1 base; junction bases not matched to a gene: 1. The CDR3 loop is CSVTSGGSYEQYF. The DNA for the CDR3 is TGCAGCGTGACTAGCGGGGGTTCCTACGAGCAGTACTTC.

This chain joins TRBV27 and TRBJ2-7; TRBD2 agrees at 8 bases. Trimming took 5 bases from V and 2 from J; bases not matched to a gene: 11. CDR3 size: 16 residues. The germline gives CDR1 MNHEY, CDR2 SMNVEV (reference sequence). CDR3 sequence reads: CASSPSAGENPYEQYF. As DNA, the CDR3 is TGTGCCAGCAGTCCCTCAGCGGGGGAGAACCCCTACGAGCAGTACTTC.

For this clone: A far larger clone is a single base away, which makes a read error likely. The gene calls are TRBV9 and TRBJ2-3, with 8 bases matching TRBD2. The germline CDR1 and CDR2 sequences are SGDLS and YYNGEE. Trimming cost V 5 bases and J 2 bases; bases outside gene matches: 4. The CDR3 covers 14 residues. This CDR3 is CASSYGGATDTQYF. The CDR3 nucleotides are TGTGCCAGCAGTTACGGGGGGGCCACAGATACGCAGTATTTT.

The rearrangement links TRBV27 to TRBJ2-3, with D tentatively TRBD1 or TRBD2 (6 bases each). Germline CDR1 MNHEY, CDR2 SMNVEV (reference sequence). There are 15 residues in the CDR3. The ends were cut back, 2 bases at V and 5 bases at J, with 14 bases in the middle. CDR3 loop: CASSLIGGQGDTQYF. The CDR3 region has the DNA TGTGCCAGCAGTTTAATCGGGGGCCAAGGAGATACGCAGTATTTT.

V usage is TRBV30 and J usage is TRBJ1-1, with D possibly matching TRBD1 (6 bases). The CDR3 extends over 14 amino acids. V lost 1 base to trimming and J lost 3 bases, with 12 bases between them. The germline V gene encodes CDR1 GTSNPN and CDR2 SVGIG (reference sequence). CDR3 loop: CAWSALDSYTEAFF. The CDR3 DNA sequence: TGTGCCTGGAGTGCTCTGGACAGTTACACTGAAGCTTTCTTT.